This TCR beta chain is from a study of CD8 T cells in ankylosing spondylitis. Points from the study as a whole: Disease-linked clones reportedly showed significant enrichment in matched ankylosing spondylitis synovial fluid. Disease-linked clones were CD8+ and relatively rare in peripheral blood. What appeared characteristic of ankylosing spondylitis blood was a TCR beta motif of fewer than ten highly homologous variants.

Library preparation for TCR beta used quantitative 5'-RACE with molecular barcodes. TCRdb reanalysed the 5' RACE reads using MiXCR and keeps one entry per CDR3 protein. Of about 350,000 distinct CDR3 sequences in the sample, roughly 20% are singletons; the top ten hold around 12%. The table lists this clonotype with a count of one. Its antigen is still unknown. Per the germline V gene, CDR1 is GTSNPN and CDR2 is SVGIG (reference sequence). This CDR3 is built from 14 residues. V lost 2 bases, J lost 8 bases, and 16 bases lay in between. The chain uses TRBV30 and TRBJ2-1; tentative D call: TRBD1 (6 bases). Material for sequencing was blood, either unsorted or a sorted T cell fraction (not recorded which). The clonotype originates from a male donor with ankylosing spondylitis or in good health (not recorded which). The CDR3 DNA reads TGTGCCTGGAGTTCGGGCAGGGGATCCGATGAGCAGTTCTTC. As protein: CAWSSGRGSDEQFF. The variable domain in full, with the rest retrieved from reference TRBV30 and TRBJ2-1, is SQTIHQWPATLVQPVGSPLSLECTVEGTSNPNLYWYRQAAGRGLQLLFYSVGIGQISSEVPQNLSASRPQDRQFILSSKKLLLSDSGFYLCAWSSGRGSDEQFFGPGTRLTVL.